The 25 T cell receptor beta chains listed next were all sequenced from one sample in a study of T cell responses to AZD1222 COVID-19 vaccine. Sequencing was performed with immunoSEQ multiplex PCR; in TCRdb, only in-frame clones are kept and a portion is missing. This table has roughly 93,000 clones, nearly 90% appearing once. The sequenced sample was peripheral blood, obtained on day 0 of MenACWY control vaccination. These receptors originate from an adult in good health.

The rearrangement links TRBV11-2 to TRBJ1-4; a weak D match, TRBD1 (5 bases). Trimming took 1 base from V and 8 from J, leaving 11 bases between them. Looked up from germline, CDR1 is SGHAT and CDR2 is FQNNGV. CDR3 size: 14 residues. CDR3 in DNA: TGTGCCAGCAGCTTAGTCGATAAGGGGGAAAAACTGTTTTTT. This codes for CASSLVDKGEKLFF.

The chain is built from TRBV5-1 and TRBJ2-3; no clear D. The V gene's germline CDR1 is SGHRS and CDR2 YFSETQ. The CDR3 extends over 13 amino acids. V lost 1 base, J lost 0 bases, and 3 bases lay in between. In nucleotides, the CDR3 is TGCGCCAGCAGCTTGCAGAGCACAGATACGCAGTATTTT. Amino acids: CASSLQSTDTQYF.

This chain uses TRBV4-3 with TRBJ2-2, with unresolved D. The V gene's germline CDR1 is LGHNA and CDR2 YSLEER. V gave up 1 base and J gave up 2 bases, with 11 bases separating them. There are 16 residues in the CDR3. CDR3 DNA sequence: TGCGCCAGCAGCCAAGCCTTCGTCTTAAACACCGGGGAGCTGTTTTTT. Translated, it gives CASSQAFVLNTGELFF.

There are a few counts of this clone. The chain uses TRBV15 and TRBJ2-7; D is ambiguous. Looked up from germline, CDR1 is LNHNV and CDR2 is YYDKDF (reference sequence). V was cut by 4 bases and J by 2 bases, with 12 bases left in between. The CDR3 sequence is 14 residues long. Here the CDR3 DNA reads TGTGCCACCAGCACGCGGTCATCCCCCTACGAGCAGTACTTC. Its protein product is CATSTRSSPYEQYF. The full variable domain, rest sourced from reference TRBV15 and TRBJ2-7, is DAMVIQNPRYQVTQFGKPVTLSCSQTLNHNVMYWYQQKSSQAPKLLFHYYDKDFNNEADTPDNFQSRRPNTSFCFLDIRSPGLGDTAMYLCATSTRSSPYEQYFGPGTRLTVT.

The genes are TRBV29-1 and TRBJ1-2; D is unclear. There are 12 residues in the CDR3. Trimming pared 4 bases from V and 4 bases from J, leaving 10 bases between. The germline V gene encodes CDR1 SQVTM and CDR2 ANQGSEA. DNA for the CDR3: TGCAGCGTTGTAGTGGGCGGCTATGGCTACACCTTC. It is translated as CSVVVGGYGYTF.

The chain is built from TRBV6-2 or TRBV6-3 and TRBJ1-2, with 8 bases matching TRBD1. The CDR3 is made up of 15 amino acids. Trimming took 5 bases from V and 7 from J; bases not matched to a gene: 12. CDR1 is MNHEY and CDR2 is SVGEGT in the germline V gene. The CDR3 region is CASSPRPGGIGGYTF. In DNA, the CDR3 is TGTGCCAGCAGTCCCAGGCCAGGGGGCATAGGTGGCTACACCTTC.

This clone was detected ten times or more. J is TRBJ1-5 and V is TRBV7-8, with D possibly matching TRBD1 (5 bases). Germline CDR1 SGHVS, CDR2 FQNEAQ. V lost 2 bases to trimming and J lost 5 bases, with 16 bases between them. The CDR3 is 16 residues long. CDR3 coding DNA: TGTGCCAGCAGCTTAAAGTACACCCCGGGGGATCAGCCCCAGCATTTT. Translation: CASSLKYTPGDQPQHF.

CDR3 coding DNA: TGTGCTACCGGCCCGGTGGAATCTCAGCCCCAGCATTTT. Translating gives CATGPVESQPQHF. The genes are TRBV12-5 and TRBJ1-5; unclear D gene. V was shortened by 10 bases and J by 6 bases, with 16 bases between the two germline ends. CDR1 LGHNT and CDR2 FRNRAP come from the germline V gene. This CDR3 is built from 13 residues.

V and J are TRBV28 and TRBJ1-2; D is undetermined. The CDR3 loop spans 11 amino acids. Per germline, CDR1 MDHEN and CDR2 SYDVKM. Trimming stripped 8 bases from V and 4 bases from J, with 8 bases between. CDR3 region: CASGFSYGYTF. The CDR3 DNA sequence: TGTGCCAGCGGGTTCAGCTATGGCTACACCTTC.

The J gene is TRBJ1-3, the V gene TRBV5-1; D is ambiguous. Germline assignment: CDR1 SGHRS and CDR2 YFSETQ. The CDR3 covers 15 residues. V shed 0 bases and J shed 0 bases, with 7 bases lying between them. The CDR3 reads CASSLDRGSGNTIYF. The CDR3 nucleotides read TGCGCCAGCAGCTTGGACCGTGGCTCTGGAAACACCATATATTTT.

The rearrangement uses TRBV4-3 and TRBJ1-1, with D unresolved. The CDR3 sequence is 14 residues long. Trimming removed 2 bases from V and 3 bases from J, with 10 bases in between. CDR1 is LGHNA and CDR2 is YSLEER in the germline V gene. Here the CDR3 DNA reads TGCGCCAGCAGCCAATCAAATGGGTACACTGAAGCTTTCTTT. It translates to CASSQSNGYTEAFF.

This clone has only one observation. The rearrangement joins TRBV5-4 to TRBJ2-3; 14 bases are a match to TRBD2. CDR3 length: 18 amino acids. The germline gives CDR1 SGHNT, CDR2 YYREEE (reference sequence). J was trimmed by 4 bases and V by 2 bases; bases with no gene match: 9. The CDR3 sequence is CASSLGGLAGVRADTQYF. Here the CDR3 DNA reads TGTGCCAGCAGCTTAGGGGGACTAGCGGGGGTACGGGCAGATACGCAGTATTTT.

This clone was observed a handful of times. This chain uses TRBV4-3 with TRBJ1-2; the D is unclear. Germline values: CDR1 LGHNA, CDR2 YSLEER. Trimming pared 0 bases from V and 4 bases from J, leaving 12 bases between. The CDR3 totals 15 residues. The CDR3 DNA follows: TGCGCCAGCAGCCAAGATGGCCCAGGTTCCTATGGCTACACCTTC. Its protein is CASSQDGPGSYGYTF.

The V and J genes are TRBV19 and TRBJ1-1; no reliable D call. The V end was cut by 5 bases, the J end by 8 bases, with 21 bases between. The CDR3 has 15 amino acids. Germline V gives CDR1 LNHDA, CDR2 SQIVND (reference sequence). The CDR3 loop reads CASSPPGGMSAEAFF. In DNA form, the CDR3 reads TGTGCCAGTAGTCCTCCAGGTGGGATGTCAGCGGAAGCTTTCTTT.

This clone has a count of ten or more. The DNA is left out, because the CDR3 cannot be placed on it with certainty; the CDR3 is given as TCRdb lists it. The rearrangement uses TRBV24-1 and TRBJ1-4; no check of the table's D call, TRBD1, against the DNA was made. The CDR3 has 14 residues if both end residues are counted. CDR1 KGHDR and CDR2 SFDVKD come from the germline V gene. The CDR3 loop reads CATGGWGQGIQMFF.

The genes are TRBV5-5 and TRBJ2-3; D is uncertain. Looked up from germline, CDR1 is SGHKS and CDR2 is YYEKEE (reference sequence). Trimming pared 0 bases from V and 4 bases from J, leaving 6 bases between. CDR3 size: 13 residues. Here the CDR3 DNA reads TGTGCCAGCAGCTTGGTCCAGGCAGATACGCAGTATTTT. This translates into CASSLVQADTQYF.

The J gene is TRBJ1-5, the V gene TRBV7-8; 7 bases agree with TRBD1. Germline assignment: CDR1 SGHVS and CDR2 FQNEAQ. The V gene end was trimmed by 5 bases and the J gene end by 5 bases; junction bases not matched to a gene: 12. The CDR3 runs to 16 residues. In DNA, the CDR3 is TGTGCCAGCAGCCCGTCCGGGACAGTGATCGATCAGCCCCAGCATTTT. Translated: CASSPSGTVIDQPQHF.

The V gene is TRBV7-8, the J gene TRBJ1-5; no definite D call. The germline V gene has CDR1 SGHVS and CDR2 FQNEAQ. The CDR3 spans 15 residues. Trimming left V 3 bases short and J 7 bases short, with 16 bases between. CDR3 region: CASSLGAYSGQPQHF. CDR3 bases: TGTGCCAGCAGCTTGGGCGCGTATAGCGGGCAGCCCCAGCATTTT.

The CDR3 sequence: CASQSHAVQETQYF. CDR3 DNA: TGTGCCAGCCAATCCCACGCAGTCCAAGAGACCCAGTACTTC. V is TRBV7-2 and J is TRBJ2-5; unclear D gene. From germline, CDR1 is SGHTA and CDR2 FQGNSA. The germline V and J ends were trimmed by 8 bases and 1 base, with 14 bases remaining between them. The CDR3 is made up of 14 amino acids.

The V call is TRBV6-2 or TRBV6-3, the J call TRBJ2-5; D unresolved. This CDR3 comprises 11 residues. Germline CDR1 and CDR2: MNHEY and SVGEGT. Trimming removed 2 bases from V and 7 bases from J, with 5 bases in between. The CDR3 sequence is CASSYARTQYF. The CDR3 bases are TGTGCCAGCAGTTACGCTCGGACCCAGTACTTC.

This chain connects TRBV25-1 to TRBJ1-1; weak D call: TRBD1 (5 bases). The CDR3 runs to 14 residues. V lost 2 bases, J lost 1 base, and 8 bases lay in between. The V gene's germline CDR1 is MGHDK and CDR2 SYGVNS. This chain's CDR3 is CASSEPGRNTEAFF. The CDR3 DNA sequence: TGTGCCAGCAGTGAACCGGGACGGAACACTGAAGCTTTCTTT.

The chain links TRBV7-9 to TRBJ2-2; D may match TRBD1 or TRBD2 (5 bases each). Trimming stripped 6 bases from V and 1 base from J, with 9 bases between. The length of the CDR3 is 14 residues. Germline V CDR1 and CDR2: SEHNR, FQNEAQ (reference sequence). The CDR3 is CASRGPMNTGELFF. In DNA form, the CDR3 reads TGTGCCAGCAGGGGACCCATGAACACCGGGGAGCTGTTTTTT.

The chain is built from TRBV4-1 and TRBJ1-2; possibly TRBD1 for D (5 bases). With 0 bases removed from V and 4 bases from J, the gap between germline ends came to 12 bases. Germline V CDR1 and CDR2: MGHRA, YSYEKL. This CDR3 has 15 amino acids. The DNA for the CDR3 is TGCGCCAGCAGCCAAGATTCGGGGCAGGCCTATGGCTACACCTTC. Translating it yields CASSQDSGQAYGYTF.

The rearrangement uses TRBV28 and TRBJ1-6; possibly TRBD1 for D (5 bases). The V and J ends lost 6 bases and 3 bases respectively, with 12 bases between them. CDR1 and CDR2 from the germline V gene are MDHEN and SYDVKM. This CDR3 has 15 amino acids. CDR3 in DNA: TGTGCCAGCAGCTCCGGACAACTCTATAATTCACCCCTCCACTTT. Its translation: CASSSGQLYNSPLHF. The variable domain in full, with the rest retrieved from reference TRBV28 and TRBJ1-6, is DVKVTQSSRYLVKRTGEKVFLECVQDMDHENMFWYRQDPGLGLRLIYFSYDVKMKEKGDIPEGYSVSREKKERFSLILESASTNQTSMYLCASSSGQLYNSPLHFGNGTRLTVT.

The gene calls are TRBV5-6 and TRBJ2-7, with TRBD2 matching over 12 bases. V lost 4 bases to trimming and J lost 6 bases; unmatched junction nucleotides: 8. Germline-derived CDR1 and CDR2 are SGHDT and YYEEEE. CDR3 length: 15 amino acids. This CDR3 is CASSTTSGGSFEQYF. The DNA of the CDR3 is TGTGCCAGCAGCACCACTAGCGGGGGGTCGTTCGAGCAGTACTTC.